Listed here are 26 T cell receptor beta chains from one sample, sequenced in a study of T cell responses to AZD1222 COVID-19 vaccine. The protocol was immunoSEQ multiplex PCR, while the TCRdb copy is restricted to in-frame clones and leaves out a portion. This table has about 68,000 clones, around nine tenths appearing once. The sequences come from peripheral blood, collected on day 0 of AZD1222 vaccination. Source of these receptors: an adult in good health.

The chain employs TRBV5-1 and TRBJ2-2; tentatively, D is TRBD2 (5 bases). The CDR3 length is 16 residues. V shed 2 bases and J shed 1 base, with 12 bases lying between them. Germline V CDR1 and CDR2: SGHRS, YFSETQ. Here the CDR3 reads CASSFSWERNTGELFF. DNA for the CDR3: TGCGCCAGCAGCTTTAGTTGGGAGAGGAACACCGGGGAGCTGTTTTTT. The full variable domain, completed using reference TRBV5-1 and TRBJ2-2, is KAGVTQTPRYLIKTRGQQVTLSCSPISGHRSVSWYQQTPGQGLQFLFEYFSETQRNKGNFPGRFSGRQFSNSRSEMNVSTLELGDSALYLCASSFSWERNTGELFFGEGSRLTVL.

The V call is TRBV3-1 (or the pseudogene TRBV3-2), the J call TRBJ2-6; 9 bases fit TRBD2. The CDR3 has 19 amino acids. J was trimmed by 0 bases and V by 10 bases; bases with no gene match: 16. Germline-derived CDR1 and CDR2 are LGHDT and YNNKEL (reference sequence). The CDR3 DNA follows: TGTGCCACTTCCCCGACGTTTAGCGGGAGAAGCTCTGGGGCCAACGTCCTGACTTTC. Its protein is CATSPTFSGRSSGANVLTF.

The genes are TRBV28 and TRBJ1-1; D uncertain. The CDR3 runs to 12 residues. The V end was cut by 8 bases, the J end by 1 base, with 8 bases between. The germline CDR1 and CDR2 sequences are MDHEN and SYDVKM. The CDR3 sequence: CASAPTNTEAFF. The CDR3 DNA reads TGTGCCAGCGCCCCCACGAACACTGAAGCTTTCTTT. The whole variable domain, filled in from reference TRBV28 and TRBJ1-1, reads DVKVTQSSRYLVKRTGEKVFLECVQDMDHENMFWYRQDPGLGLRLIYFSYDVKMKEKGDIPEGYSVSREKKERFSLILESASTNQTSMYLCASAPTNTEAFFGQGTRLTVV.

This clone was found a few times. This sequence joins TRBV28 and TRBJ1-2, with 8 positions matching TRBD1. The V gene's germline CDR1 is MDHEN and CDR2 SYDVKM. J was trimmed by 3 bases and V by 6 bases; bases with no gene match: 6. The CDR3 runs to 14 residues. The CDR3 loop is CASRLQGVDYGYTF. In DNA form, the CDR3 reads TGTGCCAGCAGGTTACAGGGGGTCGACTATGGCTACACCTTC.

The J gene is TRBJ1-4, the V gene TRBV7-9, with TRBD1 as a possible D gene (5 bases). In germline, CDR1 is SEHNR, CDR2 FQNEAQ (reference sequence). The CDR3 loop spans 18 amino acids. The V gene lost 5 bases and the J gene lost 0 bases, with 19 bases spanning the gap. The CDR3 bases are TGTGCCAGCAGCCCCCCGGCTAGGCGGGGCGCAACTAATGAAAAACTGTTTTTT. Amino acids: CASSPPARRGATNEKLFF.

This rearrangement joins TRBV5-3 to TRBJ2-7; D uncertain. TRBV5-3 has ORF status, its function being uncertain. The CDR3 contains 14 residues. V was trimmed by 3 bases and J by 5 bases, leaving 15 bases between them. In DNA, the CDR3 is TGTGCCAGAAGCTGTTACAGTGCGGCTCACGAGCAGTACTTC. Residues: CARSCYSAAHEQYF.

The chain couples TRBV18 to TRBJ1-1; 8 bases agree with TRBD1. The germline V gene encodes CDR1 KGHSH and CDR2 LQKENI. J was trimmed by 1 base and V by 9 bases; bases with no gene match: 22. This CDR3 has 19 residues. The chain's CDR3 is CASSPQRARGRGRNTEAFF. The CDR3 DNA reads TGTGCCAGTTCCCCCCAACGGGCCAGGGGGCGCGGGCGGAACACTGAAGCTTTCTTT.

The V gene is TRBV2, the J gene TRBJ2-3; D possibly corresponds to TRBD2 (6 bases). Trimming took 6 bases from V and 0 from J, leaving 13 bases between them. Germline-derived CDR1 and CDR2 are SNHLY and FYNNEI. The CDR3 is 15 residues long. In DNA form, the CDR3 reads TGTGCCAGCAGCCCTAGGACTACTAGCACAGATACGCAGTATTTT. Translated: CASSPRTTSTDTQYF.

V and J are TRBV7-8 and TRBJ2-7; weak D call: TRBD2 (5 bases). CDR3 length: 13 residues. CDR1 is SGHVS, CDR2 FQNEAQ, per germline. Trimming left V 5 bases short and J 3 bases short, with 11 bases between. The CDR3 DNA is TGTGCCAGCAGCGGCCGGCGGGTCTACGAGCAGTACTTC. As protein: CASSGRRVYEQYF.

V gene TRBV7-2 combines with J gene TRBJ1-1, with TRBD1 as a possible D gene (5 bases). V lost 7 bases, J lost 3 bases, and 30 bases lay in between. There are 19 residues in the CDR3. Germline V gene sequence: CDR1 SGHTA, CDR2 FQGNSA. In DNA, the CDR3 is TGTGCCAGCACCCGACATACCCAATCACTCCGGGACGGCGACACTGAAGCTTTCTTT. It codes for CASTRHTQSLRDGDTEAFF.

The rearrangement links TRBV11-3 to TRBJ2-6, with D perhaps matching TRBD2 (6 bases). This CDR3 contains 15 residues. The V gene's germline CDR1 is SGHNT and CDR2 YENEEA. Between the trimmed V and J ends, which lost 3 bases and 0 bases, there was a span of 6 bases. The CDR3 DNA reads TGTGCCAGCAGCTTCGGGAGCTCTGGGGCCAACGTCCTGACTTTC. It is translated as CASSFGSSGANVLTF.

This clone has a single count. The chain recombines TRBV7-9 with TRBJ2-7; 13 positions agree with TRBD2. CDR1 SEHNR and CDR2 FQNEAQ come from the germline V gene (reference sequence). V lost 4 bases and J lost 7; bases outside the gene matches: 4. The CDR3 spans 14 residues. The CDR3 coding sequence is TGTGCCAGCAGCTCGGGACTAGCGGGATGGGAGCAGTACTTC. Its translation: CASSSGLAGWEQYF.

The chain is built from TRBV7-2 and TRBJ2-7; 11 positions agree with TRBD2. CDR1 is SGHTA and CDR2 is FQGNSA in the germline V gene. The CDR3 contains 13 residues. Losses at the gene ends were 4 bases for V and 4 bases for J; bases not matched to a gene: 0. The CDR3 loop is CASSSSGRYEQYF. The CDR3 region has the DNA TGTGCCAGCAGCTCTAGCGGGAGGTACGAGCAGTACTTC.

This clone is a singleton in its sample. The CDR3 sequence is CAISGRDREGDQETQYF. Here the CDR3 DNA reads TGTGCCATCAGTGGCCGGGACAGGGAGGGGGACCAAGAGACCCAGTACTTC. The rearrangement uses TRBV10-3 and TRBJ2-5, with 9 bases matching TRBD1. The germline CDR1 and CDR2 sequences are ENHRY and SYGVKD. After removal of 4 bases from V and 0 bases from J, the junction contained 9 bases not matched to a gene. This CDR3 contains 17 residues.

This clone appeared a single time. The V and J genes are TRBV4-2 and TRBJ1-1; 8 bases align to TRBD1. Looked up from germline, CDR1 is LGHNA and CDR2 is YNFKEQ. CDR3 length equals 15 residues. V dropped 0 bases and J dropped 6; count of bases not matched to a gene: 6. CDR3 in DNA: TGTGCCAGCAGCCAAGAGGGCAGGGGGCGGTCTGAAGCTTTCTTT. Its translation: CASSQEGRGRSEAFF.

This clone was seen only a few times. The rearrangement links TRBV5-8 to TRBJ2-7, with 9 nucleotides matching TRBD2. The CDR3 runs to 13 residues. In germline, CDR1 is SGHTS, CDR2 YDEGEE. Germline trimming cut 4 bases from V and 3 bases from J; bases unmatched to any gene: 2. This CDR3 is CASSRSGSYEQYF. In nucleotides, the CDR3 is TGTGCCAGCAGCCGTAGCGGGAGCTACGAGCAGTACTTC.

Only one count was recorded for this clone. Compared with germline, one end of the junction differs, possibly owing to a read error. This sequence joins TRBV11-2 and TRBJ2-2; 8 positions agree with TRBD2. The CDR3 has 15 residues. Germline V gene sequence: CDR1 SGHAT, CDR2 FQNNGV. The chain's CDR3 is CASSLAGRNAGELFF. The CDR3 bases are TGTGCCAGCAGTTTAGCGGGAAGAAACGCCGGGGAGCTGTTTTTT.

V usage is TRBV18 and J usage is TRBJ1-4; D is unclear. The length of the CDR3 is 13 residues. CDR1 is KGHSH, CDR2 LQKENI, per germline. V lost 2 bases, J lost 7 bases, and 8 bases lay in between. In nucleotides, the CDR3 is TGTGCCAGCTCACCAGGCGGACCTGAAAAACTGTTTTTT. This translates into CASSPGGPEKLFF.

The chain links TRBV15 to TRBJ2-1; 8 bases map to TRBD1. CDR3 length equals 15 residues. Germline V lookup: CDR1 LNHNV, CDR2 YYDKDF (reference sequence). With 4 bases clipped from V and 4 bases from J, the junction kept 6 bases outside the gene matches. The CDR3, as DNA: TGTGCCACCAGCACCACCGACAGGGGATACAATGAGCAGTTCTTC. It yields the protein CATSTTDRGYNEQFF.

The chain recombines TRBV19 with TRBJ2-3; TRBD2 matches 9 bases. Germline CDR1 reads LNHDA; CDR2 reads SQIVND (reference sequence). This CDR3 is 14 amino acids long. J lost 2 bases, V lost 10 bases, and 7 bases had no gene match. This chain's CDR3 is CATFSGRPTDTQYF. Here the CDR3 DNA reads TGTGCCACGTTTAGCGGGAGACCCACAGATACGCAGTATTTT.

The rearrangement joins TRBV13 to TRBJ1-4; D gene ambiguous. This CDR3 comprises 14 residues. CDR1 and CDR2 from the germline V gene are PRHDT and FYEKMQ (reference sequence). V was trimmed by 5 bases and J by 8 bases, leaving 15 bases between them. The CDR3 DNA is TGTGCCAGCAGCGGTAGCCGGGTCGGGGAAAAACTGTTTTTT. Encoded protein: CASSGSRVGEKLFF.

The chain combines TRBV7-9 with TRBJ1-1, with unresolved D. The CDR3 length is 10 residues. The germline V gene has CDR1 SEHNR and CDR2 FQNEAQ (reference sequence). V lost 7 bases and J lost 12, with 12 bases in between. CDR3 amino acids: CASKDDVTFF. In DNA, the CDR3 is TGTGCCAGCAAAGATGATGTGACTTTCTTT.

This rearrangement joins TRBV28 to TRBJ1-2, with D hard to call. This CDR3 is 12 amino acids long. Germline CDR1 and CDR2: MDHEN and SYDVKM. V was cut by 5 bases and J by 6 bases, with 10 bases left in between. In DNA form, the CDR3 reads TGTGCCAGCAGTCCCCTGCCTCATGGCTACACCTTC. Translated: CASSPLPHGYTF.

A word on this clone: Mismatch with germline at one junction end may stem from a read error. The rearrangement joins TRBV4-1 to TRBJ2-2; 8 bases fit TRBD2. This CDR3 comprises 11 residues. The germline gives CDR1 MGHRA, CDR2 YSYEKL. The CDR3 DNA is TGCGCCAGCAGCCTCGGGGGGGGGCTGTTTTTT. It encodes CASSLGGGLFF.

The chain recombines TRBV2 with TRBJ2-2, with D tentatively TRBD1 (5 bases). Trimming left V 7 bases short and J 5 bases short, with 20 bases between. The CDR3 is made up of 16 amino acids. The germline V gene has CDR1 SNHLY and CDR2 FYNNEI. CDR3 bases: TGTGCCAGCAAAGTGGATTGGTCAGGGTCGACCGGGGAGCTGTTTTTT. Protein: CASKVDWSGSTGELFF.

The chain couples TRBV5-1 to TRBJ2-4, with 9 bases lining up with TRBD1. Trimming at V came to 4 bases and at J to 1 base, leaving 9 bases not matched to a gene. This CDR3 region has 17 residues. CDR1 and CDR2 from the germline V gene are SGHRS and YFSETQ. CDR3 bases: TGCGCCAGCAGCCCGGACAGGGGTTTACTTGCCAAAAACATTCAGTACTTC. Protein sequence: CASSPDRGLLAKNIQYF.